The 5 T cell receptor beta chains below come from one sample, sequenced in a study of cytomegalovirus exposure and HLA in healthy donors. The primer mix had 60 Vbeta and 13 Jbeta primers. The table came from immunoSEQ multiplex PCR; TCRdb's copy has only in-frame clones and leaves some out. The profile shows some 90,000 clones, about 80% of them singletons. The sequenced sample was PBMCs. The source of these receptors is a man aged 25 to 45 in good health and CMV-seronegative.

The V call is TRBV6-1, the J call TRBJ1-1; D might be TRBD1 (6 bases). V lost 5 bases, J lost 1 base, and 8 bases lay in between. This CDR3 region has 13 residues. Germline CDR1 reads MNHNS; CDR2 reads SASEGT. The CDR3 loop reads CASSWGQNTEAFF. The CDR3 nucleotides are TGTGCCAGCAGTTGGGGACAGAACACTGAAGCTTTCTTT.

A few counts support this clone. The rearrangement links TRBV27 to TRBJ1-1, with 8 nucleotides matching TRBD1. The J segment lost 1 base and the V segment lost 4 bases, leaving 5 bases of the junction unmatched. This CDR3 spans 15 amino acids. Germline values: CDR1 MNHEY, CDR2 SMNVEV (reference sequence). Here the CDR3 DNA reads TGTGCCAGCAGTTCAACAGGGGGACGGAACACTGAAGCTTTCTTT. Protein product: CASSSTGGRNTEAFF.

The chain has TRBV2 and TRBJ2-7, with 10 bases aligning to TRBD1. This CDR3 is built from 20 residues. Germline lookup yields CDR1 SNHLY and CDR2 FYNNEI. Germline trimming cut 6 bases from V and 0 bases from J; bases unmatched to any gene: 20. The CDR3 reads CASRESSGTGEFVGSYEQYF. In nucleotides, the CDR3 is TGTGCCAGCAGAGAAAGTAGCGGGACAGGGGAATTCGTAGGCTCCTACGAGCAGTACTTC.

The chain links TRBV4-2 to TRBJ1-2; 9 nucleotides match TRBD1. With 10 bases clipped from V and 6 bases from J, the junction kept 18 bases outside the gene matches. The CDR3 has 16 amino acids. Germline CDR1 LGHNA, CDR2 YNFKEQ. This CDR3 is CATHDRDRDPSDGYTF. CDR3 DNA: TGTGCCACCCATGACCGGGACAGGGACCCTTCAGATGGCTACACCTTC.

This rearrangement joins TRBV7-3 to TRBJ2-6, with TRBD1 matching over 8 bases. The CDR3 is 19 residues long. Trimming took 1 base from V and 0 from J; bases not matched to a gene: 8. Germline assignment: CDR1 SGHTA and CDR2 FQGTGA. The CDR3 DNA sequence: TGTGCCAGCAGCTTAAAGGGCGGACAGGGAATCTCTGGGGCCAACGTCCTGACTTTC. Residues: CASSLKGGQGISGANVLTF.